These T cell receptor beta chains were read from a single sample in a study of blood T cell repertoires in COVID-19. TCRdb's table, derived via immunoSEQ multiplex PCR, lists solely in-frame clones and lacks some. The table shows approximately 40,000 clones, with about 90% occurring only once. Material for sequencing was peripheral blood. All receptors derive from a woman aged 70-85 years with acute or convalescent COVID-19. The CDR3 runs from the conserved cysteine through the conserved F or W. The D gene is left open where the match is weak. Clone sizes are given selectively: once, few, many, or a class where the clone is expanded.

>.|TRBV5-1|.|TRBJ2-1
TGCGCCAGCAGCCTCATACTCTCCAATGAGCAGTTCTTC
CASSLILSNEQFF
>TRBD1|TRBV19|.|TRBJ2-4
TGTGCCAGTAGTATTTTTCCGGGACAGGGACTAGCCAAAAACATTCAGTACTTC
CASSIFPGQGLAKNIQYF
>TRBD2|TRBV6-2/TRBV6-3|.|TRBJ2-5
TGTGCCAGCAGTCCCCCGGGACTAGCGGGAGAGACCCAGTACTTC
CASSPPGLAGETQYF
>TRBD2|TRBV14|.|TRBJ2-3
TGTGCCAGCAGCCATATTCTCGGTTTTAGCGGGAGTCCCCCAGATACGCAGTATTTT
CASSHILGFSGSPPDTQYF
>.|TRBV5-4|.|TRBJ2-4
TGTGCCAGCAGCTTAATTGAGGAAAACATTCAGTACTTC
CASSLIEENIQYF
>.|TRBV6-2/TRBV6-3|.|TRBJ1-1
TGTGCCAGCAGTTACCCAGGGGTGAGCACTGAAGCTTTCTTT
CASSYPGVSTEAFF
>.|TRBV5-1|.|TRBJ2-1
TGCGCCAGCAGCTTATCTGAGGATGAGCAGTTCTTC
CASSLSEDEQFF
>.|TRBV5-6|few|TRBJ1-2
TGTGCCAGCAGCTTGGCTTGGGACATGTATGGCTACACCTTC
CASSLAWDMYGYTF
>.|TRBV19|few|TRBJ2-6
TGTGCCAGTAGCTCTACTGGGGCCAACGTCCTGACTTTC
CASSSTGANVLTF
>TRBD2|TRBV19|.|TRBJ2-1
TGTGCCAGTAGTATTGAGACTAGCGGGAGGCCTAGGCAGTTCTTC
CASSIETSGRPRQFF
>TRBD2|TRBV7-2|.|TRBJ2-1
TGTGCCAGCATCCGGACTAGCGGGATCAATGAGCAGTTCTTC
CASIRTSGINEQFF
>TRBD2|TRBV30|.|TRBJ2-3
TGTGCCTGGAGTGTCGGACTAGCGGGAGGATTAGATACGCAGTATTTT
CAWSVGLAGGLDTQYF
>.|TRBV27|.|TRBJ1-2
TGTGCCAGCAGTCCCGACAGTGTTGACTATGGCTACACCTTC
CASSPDSVDYGYTF
>TRBD1|TRBV27|.|TRBJ1-2
TGTGCCAGTGGGACAGGGCAAGGTTATGGCTACACCTTC
CASGTGQGYGYTF
>.|TRBV18|once|TRBJ2-3
TGTGCCAGCTCACCCGTTGGCACAGATACGCAGTATTTT
CASSPVGTDTQYF
>TRBD1|TRBV7-8|.|TRBJ1-3
TGTGCCAGCAGCTTAGCGGGACAGATCTCTGGAAACACCATATATTTT
CASSLAGQISGNTIYF
>.|TRBV30|.|TRBJ2-1
TGTGCCTGGAGTCGGGACTATGGGGGCGGGCAGTTCTTC
CAWSRDYGGGQFF
>.|TRBV14|.|TRBJ2-5
TGTGCCAGCAGCCAAGATCTTGGACTCAAAGCGGAGACCCAGTACTTC
CASSQDLGLKAETQYF
>.|TRBV5-6|.|TRBJ1-1
TGTGCCAGCAGCTACAGGAAGGGTGAAGCTTTCTTT
CASSYRKGEAFF
>TRBD1|TRBV6-5|.|TRBJ2-2
TGTGCCAGCAGGCCGACAGGGAGTAACACCGGGGAGCTGTTTTTT
CASRPTGSNTGELFF
>TRBD2|TRBV6-5|.|TRBJ2-2
TGTGCCAGCAGTAGACTAGCGGGGGCGGCAGGGGAGCTGTTTTTT
CASSRLAGAAGELFF
>TRBD2|TRBV6-2/TRBV6-3|.|TRBJ2-1
TGTGCCAGCAGCAACGAAAGGACTAGCGGGAGGTATGAGCAGTTCTTC
CASSNERTSGRYEQFF
>TRBD2|TRBV7-2|.|TRBJ2-1
TGTGCCAGCAGCTTAGGCGGGGGGGCCTACAATGAGCAGTTCTTC
CASSLGGGAYNEQFF
>.|TRBV7-9|.|TRBJ2-2
TGTGCCAGCAGCTGGAGTAGCGTAAACACCGGGGAGCTGTTTTTT
CASSWSSVNTGELFF
>.|TRBV28|once|TRBJ1-1
TGTGCCAGCAGTCGTCCGGGGAACACTGAAGCTTTCTTT
CASSRPGNTEAFF
>.|TRBV9|.|TRBJ2-5
TGTGCCAGCAGCGTTGGACACTTCCAAGAGACCCAGTACTTC
CASSVGHFQETQYF
>TRBD1|TRBV4-3|.|TRBJ2-5
TGCGCCAGCAGCCAAGCACGACAGGGGCTAGCCCCGTTCAACGTCGGGGAGACCCAGTACTTC
CASSQARQGLAPFNVGETQYF
>TRBD1|TRBV5-1|.|TRBJ1-6
TGCGCCAGCACTCTCCAAGGACAGGAAAATTCACCCCTCCACTTT
CASTLQGQENSPLHF
>.|TRBV18|.|TRBJ2-3
TGTGCCAGCTCACGACAGCACTTACCCACAGATACGCAGTATTTT
CASSRQHLPTDTQYF
>.|TRBV5-1|.|TRBJ2-5
TGCGCCAGCAGCTTGGCGGGACTAGAGACCCAGTACTTC
CASSLAGLETQYF
>TRBD1|TRBV6-2/TRBV6-3|.|TRBJ2-1
TGTGCCAGCAGTCGACAGGGGCAATACAATGAGCAGTTCTTC
CASSRQGQYNEQFF
>TRBD2|TRBV4-2|.|TRBJ2-1
TGTGCCAGCAGCCATCAAGGGTCGGGGGGAGGCTCCTACAATGAGCAGTTCTTC
CASSHQGSGGGSYNEQFF
>TRBD2|TRBV15|.|TRBJ2-5
TGTGCCACCGGGACTAGCGGAGAAGAGACCCAGTACTTC
CATGTSGEETQYF
>.|TRBV7-2|.|TRBJ2-3
TGTGCCAGCAGCTTCGTCGGGGACACAGATACGCAGTATTTT
CASSFVGDTDTQYF
>.|TRBV7-9|.|TRBJ1-5
TGTGCCAGCAGCTCAGGGAACTTGAATAGCAATCAGCCCCAGCATTTT
CASSSGNLNSNQPQHF
>TRBD1|TRBV12-3/TRBV12-4|.|TRBJ1-2
TGTGCCAGCAGCCCCGGGAGGGGGCTTGGCTACACCTTC
CASSPGRGLGYTF
>.|TRBV10-3|.|TRBJ2-1
TGTGCCAGCCGGGACTTCTCCTACAATGAGCAGTTCTTC
CASRDFSYNEQFF
>TRBD1|TRBV18|.|TRBJ1-1
TGTGCCAGCTCACCTTACGGACAGGGGGGGTCAATGAACACTGAAGCTTTCTTT
CASSPYGQGGSMNTEAFF
>TRBD2|TRBV5-6|.|TRBJ2-5
TGTGCCGGCTATAGGCGAGCGGGGGGGCCGGGGGAGACCCAGTACTTC
CAGYRRAGGPGETQYF
>.|TRBV7-9|.|TRBJ2-1
TGTGCCAGCTCTAGCCCGGTGGAGCAGTTCTTC
CASSSPVEQFF
>TRBD1|TRBV27|.|TRBJ2-3
TGTGCCAGCAGTCCGAGGACAGGTTCCTTCACAGATACGCAGTATTTT
CASSPRTGSFTDTQYF
>.|TRBV9|.|TRBJ1-2
TGTGCCAGCAGCGTAGCTCTGTCAGGGCTGTACTATGGCTACACCTTC
CASSVALSGLYYGYTF
>TRBD1|TRBV18|.|TRBJ1-2
TGTGCCAGCTCACCTACAGGGGGTGAGGACTATGGCTACACCTTC
CASSPTGGEDYGYTF
>.|TRBV6-6|.|TRBJ2-6
TGTGCCAGCAGTACCCCGGGCTCTGGGGCCAACGTCCTGACTTTC
CASSTPGSGANVLTF
>TRBD2|TRBV7-6|.|TRBJ2-1
TGTGCCAGCAGCTTATTCCCGCCTAGCGGGAGGGTTATCTACAATGAGCAGTTCTTC
CASSLFPPSGRVIYNEQFF
>TRBD2|TRBV29-1|.|TRBJ2-1
TGCAGCGTTGACCCTAGCGGGAAAAATGAGCAGTTCTTC
CSVDPSGKNEQFF
>TRBD2|TRBV6-5|.|TRBJ2-1
TGTGCCAGCACACATCTAGCGGGAGGTTACAATGAGCAGTTCTTC
CASTHLAGGYNEQFF